These T cell receptor beta chains were read from a single sample in a study of cytomegalovirus exposure and HLA in healthy donors. Generated by immunoSEQ multiplex PCR, the TCRdb table keeps only in-frame clones and is missing some. The repertoire holds about 190,000 clones, with around four fifths as singletons. Sequencing used PBMCs. Every receptor here comes from a woman aged 18 to 35 in good health and CMV-seronegative. Both conserved end residues are part of each CDR3. D genes are given only for firm matches. The listing skips clone size in some rows; elsewhere it reads once, few, many or a size class.

j_gene | abundance | d_gene | v_gene | CDR3nt | CDR3aa
TRBJ2-1 | NA | TRBD2 | TRBV6-5 | TGTGCCAGCAGTTACACATTAGCGGGATTAATGTTCTTC | CASSYTLAGLMFF
TRBJ2-7 | NA | NA | TRBV5-8 | TGTGCCAGCACCTATCCGCGGGGTAGGGTCTACGAGCAGTACTTC | CASTYPRGRVYEQYF
TRBJ1-4 | NA | NA | TRBV5-5 | TGTGCCAGCAGCCACGAGGGCAGAAGTAATGAAAAACTGTTTTTT | CASSHEGRSNEKLFF
TRBJ1-5 | NA | NA | TRBV6-7 | TGTGCCAGCAGTTATGGGCAGTTAAGTAATCAGCCCCAGCATTTT | CASSYGQLSNQPQHF
TRBJ1-2 | NA | NA | TRBV6-1 | TGTGCCAGCACCTTAGGAGGTTTCCGGGGCTACACCTTC | CASTLGGFRGYTF
TRBJ2-1 | NA | TRBD1 | TRBV29-1 | TGCAGCGTTGAGAAAGACAGGGCCAATGAGCAGTTCTTC | CSVEKDRANEQFF
TRBJ2-7 | NA | NA | TRBV20-1 | TGCAGTGCTAGAGACTTCTACGAGCAGTACTTC | CSARDFYEQYF
TRBJ2-5 | NA | TRBD2 | TRBV7-9 | TGTGCCAGCCATCGGATGACTAGCGAAGAGACCCAGTACTTC | CASHRMTSEETQYF
TRBJ2-7 | NA | NA | TRBV6-1 | TGTGCCAGCAGTGATATTGTCGAGCAGTACTTC | CASSDIVEQYF
TRBJ1-5 | once | NA | TRBV19 | TGTGCCAGTAGTCTTCAGACTTATAGCAATCAGCCCCAGCATTTT | CASSLQTYSNQPQHF
TRBJ2-3 | NA | TRBD2 | TRBV10-1 | TGCGCCAGCAGGGAGATACTTCGTTCCGGGGGGGTCACAGATACGCAGTATTTT | CASREILRSGGVTDTQYF
TRBJ2-7 | once | NA | TRBV28 | TGTGCCAGCAGTTCCAATCCGGGAACATACGAGCAGTACTTC | CASSSNPGTYEQYF
TRBJ2-7 | NA | NA | TRBV5-6 | TGTGCCAGCAGCTTGGTTGGGACACCGCGCGAGCAGTACTTC | CASSLVGTPREQYF
TRBJ2-1 | NA | TRBD2 | TRBV29-1 | TGCAGCGCGGATCTTGTAGGACTAGCGGGACATGAGCAGTTCTTC | CSADLVGLAGHEQFF
TRBJ2-3 | NA | NA | TRBV6-5 | TGTGCCAGCAGTTACGTAAGCACAGATACGCAGTATTTT | CASSYVSTDTQYF
TRBJ2-6 | NA | NA | TRBV7-9 | TGTTCCAGCAGCTTAGTTCCCGGAGACGGGGCCAACGTCCTGACTTTC | CSSSLVPGDGANVLTF
TRBJ2-2 | NA | NA | TRBV2 | TGTGCCAGCAGTGGGCAGGGTGGTGCCGGGGAGCTGTTTTTT | CASSGQGGAGELFF
TRBJ2-1 | NA | TRBD1 | TRBV15 | TGTGCCACCAGCAGAGGACAGGGAAGTAATGAGCAGTTCTTC | CATSRGQGSNEQFF
TRBJ2-7 | NA | NA | TRBV29-1 | TGCAGCGCAAGTAATACTAACTCCTACGAGCAGTACTTC | CSASNTNSYEQYF
TRBJ1-6 | NA | NA | TRBV7-8 | TGTGCCAGCAGCCCGGAACGACAGAGTAATTCACCCCTCCACTTT | CASSPERQSNSPLHF
TRBJ1-3 | NA | NA | TRBV12-1 | TGTGCCAGCACGGAGGAGGGGTCTGGAAACACCATATATTTT | CASTEEGSGNTIYF
TRBJ2-3 | NA | TRBD2 | TRBV6-1 | TGTGCCAGCAGTGACCTAGCGGGGGGGGCTGGCACAGATACGCAGTATTTT | CASSDLAGGAGTDTQYF
TRBJ1-3 | NA | NA | TRBV29-1 | TGCAGCGTGGATACCTCGGGACTGGGAATTGACTTCTCTGGAAACACCATATATTTT | CSVDTSGLGIDFSGNTIYF
TRBJ2-7 | NA | TRBD1 | TRBV7-6 | TGTGCCAGCAGCTTATCTCAAACAGGGGCAAACTACGAGCAGTACTTC | CASSLSQTGANYEQYF
TRBJ2-2 | NA | NA | TRBV2 | TGTGCCAGCAGCCAAAGGGGCACAGGGTGGGACACCGGGGAGCTGTTTTTT | CASSQRGTGWDTGELFF
TRBJ1-2 | NA | NA | TRBV29-1 | TGCAGCGTTTTGGGAACAGGGAGCTATGGCTACACCTTC | CSVLGTGSYGYTF
TRBJ2-5 | NA | NA | TRBV28 | TGTGCCAGCATCCCCGGACCCTTACGGGGGGAGACCCAGTACTTC | CASIPGPLRGETQYF
TRBJ2-2 | NA | NA | TRBV6-6 | TGTGCCAGCAGTTATCCTCCCTCGAACACCGGGGAGCTGTTTTTT | CASSYPPSNTGELFF
TRBJ1-1 | NA | NA | TRBV6-5 | TGTGCCAGCGGGGACGACAGGAGCACTGAAGCTTTCTTT | CASGDDRSTEAFF
TRBJ2-1 | NA | TRBD2 | TRBV6-4 | TGTGCCAGCAGTCGACTAGCGGGAGGGGGCTACAATGAGCAGTTCTTC | CASSRLAGGGYNEQFF
TRBJ2-1 | NA | TRBD2 | TRBV6-6 | TGTGCCAGCAGGCCGACTAGCGACAACTCCTACAATGAGCAGTTCTTC | CASRPTSDNSYNEQFF
TRBJ2-7 | NA | NA | TRBV10-1 | TGCGCCAGCAGTAACGGACAGTCCAACGAGCAGTACTTC | CASSNGQSNEQYF
TRBJ1-2 | NA | NA | TRBV7-9 | TGTGCCAGCAGCCCCGGGAGCCTCTATGGCTACACCTTC | CASSPGSLYGYTF
TRBJ2-3 | NA | TRBD2 | TRBV7-8 | TGTGCCAGCAGCGCCACTAGCGGGAGTGATACGCAGTATTTT | CASSATSGSDTQYF
TRBJ1-2 | NA | NA | TRBV5-1 | TGCGCCAGCAGCGATAATCTCCGGACAGCTTATGGCTACACCTTC | CASSDNLRTAYGYTF
TRBJ2-5 | NA | TRBD2 | TRBV5-6 | TGTGCCAGCAGCTTGTTCGGGGGGGGTCGCGAGACCCAGTACTTC | CASSLFGGGRETQYF
TRBJ2-7 | NA | NA | TRBV6-5 | TGTGCCAGCAGTTCCTGGGGTAGCGGTAGCTCCTACGAGCAGTACTTC | CASSSWGSGSSYEQYF
TRBJ2-7 | NA | NA | TRBV6-1 | TGTGCCAGCAGGTCTGGACTGGGCAAGGAGCAGTACTTC | CASRSGLGKEQYF
TRBJ2-1 | NA | TRBD1 | TRBV5-1 | TGCGCCAGCGCACGGACAGGGGGGGATGAGCAGTTCTTC | CASARTGGDEQFF
TRBJ2-2 | NA | TRBD2 | TRBV9 | TGTGCCAGCAGCGCTGGGGGGACTAGCGGGAGGGCTTACACCGGGGAGCTGTTTTTT | CASSAGGTSGRAYTGELFF
TRBJ1-2 | NA | TRBD1 | TRBV18 | TGTGCCAGCTCAAAAACGGACAGGGATGGCTACACCTTC | CASSKTDRDGYTF
TRBJ1-2 | NA | NA | TRBV6-6 | TGTGCCAGCAGTTACGGGATCCGACAGTATGGCTACACCTTC | CASSYGIRQYGYTF
TRBJ2-1 | NA | TRBD2 | TRBV29-1 | TGCAGCGTTGGTCCTAGCGGGAGGGGAGAGCAGTTCTTC | CSVGPSGRGEQFF
TRBJ2-7 | once | TRBD2 | TRBV5-1 | TGCGCCAGCAGCTCGGGACTAGGGGGGATTCTCTACGAGCAGTACTTC | CASSSGLGGILYEQYF
TRBJ1-1 | NA | NA | TRBV28 | TGTGCCAGCAGTTCCCCGGGGGAGACCATCACTGAAGCTTTCTTT | CASSSPGETITEAFF
TRBJ2-3 | once | TRBD2 | TRBV13 | TGTGCCAGCAGTTCGGGACTAGCGGGGGGGACCACAGATACGCAGTATTTT | CASSSGLAGGTTDTQYF
TRBJ2-1 | once | TRBD1 | TRBV5-6 | TGTGCCAGCAGCCCATCGCCGGTGGGACAGGGCCACAATGAGCAGTTCTTC | CASSPSPVGQGHNEQFF
TRBJ1-2 | NA | NA | TRBV27 | TGTGCCAGCAGTGGCGGGGGGCTGAGGGGATACACCTTC | CASSGGGLRGYTF
TRBJ1-5 | NA | TRBD1 | TRBV4-1 | TGTGCCAGCAGCCAGACAGGGGATCAGCCCCAGCATTTT | CASSQTGDQPQHF
TRBJ1-1 | NA | NA | TRBV5-4 | TGTGCCAGCAGCTTTTCTTTTACGGGTAGGACTGAAGCTTTCTTT | CASSFSFTGRTEAFF
TRBJ2-1 | NA | NA | TRBV5-5 | TGTGCCAGCAGCTTGCTGGAGTCAAATGAGCAGTTCTTC | CASSLLESNEQFF